This T cell receptor (beta chain) came from a study of blood T cell repertoires in COVID-19 (dated by TCRdb to 2019 to 2021). As for the study more broadly: Samples covering the acute and convalescent phases of COVID-19 were provided by collaborators in the United States, Italy and Spain. The prospective study material was composed of cDNA or gDNA derived from T cells, B-cell-depleted T cells, or PBMCs. Deeply sampled blood TCRbeta repertoires from subjects exposed to, actively infected with, or recovered from COVID-19 were included in the dataset. A freely available public database, intended as a resource for researchers studying the immune response to SARS-CoV-2, is where the repertoires were released. The samples were drawn from two sources: the first 160 participants of the ongoing ImmuneRACE study, and 1,000 to 1,500 subjects contributed by 6 global collaborators. Sample metadata almost always included a de-identified subject ID, COVID-19 status, age in years and sex. Where HLA class I and class II types were available, the types were taken from metadata supplied by the sample provider, not from assay-based typing. What the research found in general, with its limitations: Clinical and demographic metadata were provided uncurated, with the amount varying by source and participant.

TCRbeta CDR3 regions were amplified from genomic DNA by means of the immunoSEQ Assay, a bias-controlled multiplex PCR. In the paper's pipeline: Nucleated cell counts per sample were estimated from amplification of reference gene primers within the assay. To quantify the absolute abundance of each unique TCRbeta CDR3 rearrangement, sequence reads were collapsed and filtered. For each sample, productive Simpson clonality was calculated as the square root of Simpson's diversity index over productive rearrangements. TCRdb took this table from immuneACCESS and kept in-frame rearrangements with V and J called. Such tables lack part of the clones; where checked against another copy, unresolved V genes explain under half of the gap, and the rest is unexplained. V, J and clone size reflect that table, while D and trimming were determined from the DNA. This sample is represented by about 79,000 clones; 85% to 90% of them were singletons. The ten largest clones add up to approximately 14% of the sample.

CDR1 and CDR2 (SGHRS, YFSETQ) derive from the germline V gene. V is trimmed back by 3 bases and J by 0 bases, and the junction contains 5 bases that no gene match accounts for. The CDR3 goes from the cysteine to the phenylalanine over 16 residues. The only DNA kept is the CDR3, 48 bases in frame from the first base. The collaborating institutions used their own protocols to collect whole blood in K2EDTA tubes. For TCRbeta analysis, collaborators shipped samples as frozen whole blood, isolated PBMCs, or DNA extracted from either of those sample types. On this clone itself: This receptor's antigen is unknown. Nothing much larger sits one base from this clone, and base qualities are not available.

The V and J genes are TRBV5-1 and TRBJ2-1, with TRBD1 identical over 8 junction bases. This clonotype was sampled from a man between 65 and 80 years old with active or convalescent COVID-19. The sequenced material came from peripheral blood. The bases read TGCGCCAGCAGCTGGCACAGGGGGAGCTCCTACAATGAGCAGTTCTTC. It is translated as CASSWHRGSSYNEQFF.